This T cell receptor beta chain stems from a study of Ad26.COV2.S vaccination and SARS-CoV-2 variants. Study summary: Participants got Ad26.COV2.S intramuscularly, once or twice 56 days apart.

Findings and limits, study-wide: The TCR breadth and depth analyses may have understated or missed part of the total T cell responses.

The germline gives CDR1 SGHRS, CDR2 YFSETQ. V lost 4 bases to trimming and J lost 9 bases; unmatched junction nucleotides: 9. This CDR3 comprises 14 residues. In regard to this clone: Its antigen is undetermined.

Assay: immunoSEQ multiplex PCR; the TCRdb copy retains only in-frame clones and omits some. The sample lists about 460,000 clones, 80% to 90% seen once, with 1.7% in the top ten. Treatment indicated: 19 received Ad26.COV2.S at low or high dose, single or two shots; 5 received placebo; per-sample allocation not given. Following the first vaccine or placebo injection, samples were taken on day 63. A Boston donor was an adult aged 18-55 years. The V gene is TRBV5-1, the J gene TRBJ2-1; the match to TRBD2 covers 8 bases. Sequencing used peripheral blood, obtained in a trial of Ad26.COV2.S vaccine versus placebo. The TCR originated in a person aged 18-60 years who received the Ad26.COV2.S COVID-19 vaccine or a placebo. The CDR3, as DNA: TGCGCCAGCAGCCCTCAGCGGGAGCGCGGTGAGCAGTTCTTC. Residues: CASSPQRERGEQFF.